Listed below are T cell receptor beta chains from one sample, sequenced in a study of T cell repertoires in cytomegalovirus infection. TCRdb reprocessed the reads via MiXCR and lists one record per CDR3 protein. The data contain 450,000 to 600,000 distinct CDR3 sequences, approximately 10% of them singletons. The specimen was PBMCs. The receptors shown here come from a human donor in good health (CMV status not recorded). Some clones in this sample may be carry-over from other donors' samples. Each CDR3 is given with its conserved first and last residue. A D gene is named only where the DNA matches it firmly. A row's size may be missing; if present it is once, few, many or a size class.

j_gene: TRBJ2-3
v_gene: TRBV5-1
abundance: many
d_gene: TRBD2
CDR3aa: CASSSGLAPDTQYF
CDR3nt: TGCGCCAGCAGCTCCGGACTAGCCCCAGATACGCAGTATTTT

j_gene: TRBJ2-6
v_gene: TRBV28
abundance: many
d_gene: TRBD1
CDR3aa: CASRAGGTGANVLTF
CDR3nt: TGTGCCAGCAGGGCAGGGGGAACTGGGGCCAACGTCCTGACTTTC

j_gene: TRBJ1-1
v_gene: TRBV12-5
abundance: many
d_gene: NA
CDR3aa: CASGSASVGNTEAFF
CDR3nt: TGTGCTAGTGGTTCCGCTTCGGTCGGGAACACTGAAGCTTTCTTT

j_gene: TRBJ2-1
v_gene: TRBV29-1
abundance: NA
d_gene: NA
CDR3aa: CSVFDNEQFF
CDR3nt: TGCAGCGTTTTTGACAATGAGCAGTTCTTC

j_gene: TRBJ2-5
v_gene: TRBV7-2
abundance: many
d_gene: NA
CDR3aa: CASSLGRGGYETQYF
CDR3nt: TGTGCCAGCAGCTTAGGCAGGGGGGGATACGAGACCCAGTACTTC

j_gene: TRBJ2-3
v_gene: TRBV12-3/TRBV12-4
abundance: many
d_gene: NA
CDR3aa: CASSLESPDTQYF
CDR3nt: TGTGCCAGCAGTTTGGAAAGTCCAGATACGCAGTATTTT

j_gene: TRBJ2-1
v_gene: TRBV12-3/TRBV12-4
abundance: many
d_gene: TRBD2
CDR3aa: CASSLLRAGVTFF
CDR3nt: TGTGCCAGCAGTTTACTTAGGGCGGGAGTAACGTTCTTC

j_gene: TRBJ2-7
v_gene: TRBV18
abundance: NA
d_gene: NA
CDR3aa: CASSPPGRITYEQYF
CDR3nt: TGTGCCAGCTCACCACCAGGTCGGATCACCTACGAGCAGTACTTC

j_gene: TRBJ1-4
v_gene: TRBV5-1
abundance: many
d_gene: NA
CDR3aa: CASSLVGDPNEKLFF
CDR3nt: TGCGCCAGCAGCTTGGTAGGGGACCCTAATGAAAAACTGTTTTTT

j_gene: TRBJ1-1
v_gene: TRBV6-2/TRBV6-3
abundance: many
d_gene: NA
CDR3aa: CASKDPGENTEAFF
CDR3nt: TGTGCCAGCAAAGATCCGGGAGAGAACACTGAAGCTTTCTTT

j_gene: TRBJ2-7
v_gene: TRBV18
abundance: NA
d_gene: NA
CDR3aa: CASSRGPAGNEQYF
CDR3nt: TGTGCCAGCTCACGAGGGCCGGCGGGCAACGAGCAGTACTTC

j_gene: TRBJ1-6
v_gene: TRBV7-9
abundance: many
d_gene: NA
CDR3aa: CASSLDREWSPLHF
CDR3nt: TGTGCCAGCAGCTTAGACAGGGAGTGGTCACCCCTCCACTTT

j_gene: TRBJ2-3
v_gene: TRBV5-1
abundance: NA
d_gene: TRBD2
CDR3aa: CASSLGSSGGAPDTQYF
CDR3nt: TGCGCCAGCAGCTTGGGGAGCAGCGGGGGGGCCCCAGATACGCAGTATTTT

j_gene: TRBJ2-7
v_gene: TRBV7-2
abundance: many
d_gene: NA
CDR3aa: CASSLDPGSYEQYF
CDR3nt: TGTGCCAGCAGCTTAGACCCCGGCTCCTACGAGCAGTACTTC

j_gene: TRBJ2-5
v_gene: TRBV12-3/TRBV12-4
abundance: NA
d_gene: NA
CDR3aa: CAGSPRTAQETQYF
CDR3nt: TGTGCCGGCAGCCCTCGGACAGCCCAAGAGACCCAGTACTTC

j_gene: TRBJ2-7
v_gene: TRBV28
abundance: few
d_gene: TRBD2
CDR3aa: CASSLSGGSAEQYF
CDR3nt: TGTGCCAGCAGTTTGAGTGGCGGGAGTGCCGAGCAGTACTTC

j_gene: TRBJ1-5
v_gene: TRBV11-3
abundance: many
d_gene: TRBD1
CDR3aa: CASSSSTGAQPQHF
CDR3nt: TGTGCCAGCAGCTCTTCGACAGGGGCCCAGCCCCAGCATTTT

j_gene: TRBJ1-3
v_gene: TRBV5-4
abundance: many
d_gene: NA
CDR3aa: CASSSGRSSGNTIYF
CDR3nt: TGTGCCAGCAGCTCTGGGAGAAGCTCTGGAAACACCATATATTTT

j_gene: TRBJ2-1
v_gene: TRBV18
abundance: NA
d_gene: NA
CDR3aa: CASSPGGAKDNEQFF
CDR3nt: TGTGCCAGCTCACCGGGGGGGGCTAAGGACAATGAGCAGTTCTTC

j_gene: TRBJ2-1
v_gene: TRBV20-1
abundance: many
d_gene: NA
CDR3aa: CSAVKFSSYNEQFF
CDR3nt: TGCAGTGCTGTGAAGTTCAGCTCCTACAATGAGCAGTTCTTC

j_gene: TRBJ2-5
v_gene: TRBV11-2
abundance: many
d_gene: NA
CDR3aa: CASSLAGESETQYF
CDR3nt: TGTGCCAGCAGCTTAGCGGGGGAGTCAGAGACCCAGTACTTC

j_gene: TRBJ1-4
v_gene: TRBV7-9
abundance: many
d_gene: TRBD1
CDR3aa: CASSRPGQENEKLFF
CDR3nt: TGTGCCAGCAGCAGACCGGGACAGGAGAATGAAAAACTGTTTTTT

j_gene: TRBJ2-3
v_gene: TRBV20-1
abundance: few
d_gene: NA
CDR3aa: CSARGSSSTDTQYF
CDR3nt: TGCAGTGCTAGAGGCAGTTCTAGCACAGATACGCAGTATTTT

j_gene: TRBJ2-3
v_gene: TRBV15
abundance: many
d_gene: NA
CDR3aa: CATSSGGATGTSTDTQYF
CDR3nt: TGTGCCACCAGCAGTGGGGGGGCAACAGGGACTAGCACAGATACGCAGTATTTT

j_gene: TRBJ2-4
v_gene: TRBV20-1
abundance: NA
d_gene: NA
CDR3aa: CSVSGPRGKNIQYF
CDR3nt: TGCAGTGTTTCGGGACCCCGGGGCAAAAACATTCAGTACTTC

j_gene: TRBJ2-7
v_gene: TRBV11-2
abundance: NA
d_gene: NA
CDR3aa: CASRNAGATYEQYF
CDR3nt: TGTGCCAGCAGGAATGCCGGGGCGACCTACGAGCAGTACTTC

j_gene: TRBJ1-6
v_gene: TRBV9
abundance: few
d_gene: NA
CDR3aa: CASSVKGNNSPLHF
CDR3nt: TGTGCCAGCAGCGTAAAAGGGAATAATTCACCCCTCCACTTT

j_gene: TRBJ2-1
v_gene: TRBV29-1
abundance: NA
d_gene: TRBD1
CDR3aa: CSVEDTDRSSYNEQFF
CDR3nt: TGCAGCGTTGAAGATACGGACAGGAGCTCCTACAATGAGCAGTTCTTC

j_gene: TRBJ2-3
v_gene: TRBV19
abundance: many
d_gene: NA
CDR3aa: CASSKTSGTLLFGDTQYF
CDR3nt: TGTGCCAGTAGTAAAACTTCCGGGACCCTCCTATTCGGAGATACGCAGTATTTT

j_gene: TRBJ2-1
v_gene: TRBV10-3
abundance: once
d_gene: TRBD2
CDR3aa: CAISEPSGDYNEQFF
CDR3nt: TGTGCCATCAGTGAACCTAGCGGGGACTACAATGAGCAGTTCTTC

j_gene: TRBJ2-7
v_gene: TRBV19
abundance: many
d_gene: TRBD1
CDR3aa: CASSVPGQGSYEQYF
CDR3nt: TGTGCCAGTAGTGTTCCGGGACAGGGGTCCTACGAGCAGTACTTC

j_gene: TRBJ2-4
v_gene: TRBV6-1
abundance: many
d_gene: NA
CDR3aa: CASGTGGGLAKNIQYF
CDR3nt: TGTGCCAGCGGGACCGGCGGGGGCCTAGCCAAAAACATTCAGTACTTC

j_gene: TRBJ1-2
v_gene: TRBV29-1
abundance: NA
d_gene: TRBD1
CDR3aa: CSASTGGGYGYTF
CDR3nt: TGCAGCGCTTCTACAGGGGGAGGTTATGGCTACACCTTC

j_gene: TRBJ1-5
v_gene: TRBV20-1
abundance: NA
d_gene: TRBD1
CDR3aa: CSARKTGKGNQPQHF
CDR3nt: TGCAGTGCTCGGAAGACAGGGAAGGGCAATCAGCCCCAGCATTTT

j_gene: TRBJ2-7
v_gene: TRBV7-8
abundance: many
d_gene: TRBD2
CDR3aa: CASSLGLAGVTYEQYF
CDR3nt: TGTGCCAGCAGCTTAGGACTAGCGGGAGTGACCTACGAGCAGTACTTC

j_gene: TRBJ2-7
v_gene: TRBV7-2
abundance: many
d_gene: NA
CDR3aa: CASSLASNERRTYEQYF
CDR3nt: TGTGCCAGCAGCTTAGCGTCTAATGAGCGGAGGACCTACGAGCAGTACTTC

j_gene: TRBJ2-2
v_gene: TRBV6-1
abundance: many
d_gene: TRBD2
CDR3aa: CASSLAGLNTGELFF
CDR3nt: TGTGCCAGCAGTCTAGCGGGGCTGAACACCGGGGAGCTGTTTTTT

j_gene: TRBJ1-5
v_gene: TRBV15
abundance: many
d_gene: NA
CDR3aa: CATSPPSPGQPQHF
CDR3nt: TGTGCCACCAGCCCACCCTCCCCCGGTCAGCCCCAGCATTTT

j_gene: TRBJ2-5
v_gene: TRBV2
abundance: few
d_gene: TRBD2
CDR3aa: CASSSSGGWAQYF
CDR3nt: TGTGCCAGCAGTTCTAGCGGGGGTTGGGCCCAGTACTTC

j_gene: TRBJ1-4
v_gene: TRBV29-1
abundance: few
d_gene: NA
CDR3aa: CSVEKAFNEKLFF
CDR3nt: TGCAGCGTTGAAAAGGCGTTTAATGAAAAACTGTTTTTT

j_gene: TRBJ2-5
v_gene: TRBV15
abundance: many
d_gene: NA
CDR3aa: CATSRGGSQETQYF
CDR3nt: TGTGCCACCAGCAGAGGGGGGTCGCAAGAGACCCAGTACTTC

j_gene: TRBJ1-2
v_gene: TRBV27
abundance: many
d_gene: TRBD1
CDR3aa: CASSYGQGGGYTF
CDR3nt: TGTGCCAGCAGTTACGGTCAGGGGGGGGGCTACACCTTC

j_gene: TRBJ1-2
v_gene: TRBV12-3/TRBV12-4
abundance: many
d_gene: TRBD1
CDR3aa: CASGRRQGSGYTF
CDR3nt: TGTGCCAGCGGTAGGCGACAGGGCAGCGGCTACACCTTC

j_gene: TRBJ2-7
v_gene: TRBV28
abundance: NA
d_gene: NA
CDR3aa: CASSYGVEQYF
CDR3nt: TGTGCCAGCAGTTACGGGGTCGAGCAGTACTTC

j_gene: TRBJ1-1
v_gene: TRBV5-1
abundance: NA
d_gene: TRBD1
CDR3aa: CASSPRTGDGTEAFF
CDR3nt: TGCGCCAGCAGCCCCCGGACAGGAGATGGCACTGAAGCTTTCTTT